These T cell receptor beta chains were read from a single sample in a study of blood T cell repertoires in COVID-19. Only in-frame clones appear in the TCRdb table, and some are missing; sequencing was by immunoSEQ multiplex PCR. In the table there are 95,000 to 100,000 clones, around 90% of which are singletons. The sequencing sample was made of peripheral blood. The receptors were gathered from a human donor with COVID-19, enrolled during active disease. The donor label of this sample is uncertain. CDR3s include the opening cysteine and the closing phenylalanine or tryptophan. The order of the fields is V gene, J gene, clone size, D gene, CDR3 DNA, CDR3 protein. The D gene is left open where the match is weak. Clone size appears in some rows only: once, few, many, or a class for an expanded clone.

TRBV7-9,TRBJ1-5,once,-,TGTGCCAGCAGCGACGCGGAGAATCAGCCCCAGCATTTT,CASSDAENQPQHF
TRBV18,TRBJ2-5,-,-,TGTGCCAGCTCACCTGGAGGTTTAGTCGAAGAGACCCAGTACTTC,CASSPGGLVEETQYF
TRBV27,TRBJ2-3,-,-,TGTGCCAGCAGTTTAGGCGATACGCAGTATTTT,CASSLGDTQYF
TRBV10-3,TRBJ2-1,-,TRBD2,TGTGCCATCAGTGGGCTGACTAGCGGGGGGGAGTACAATGAGCAGTTCTTC,CAISGLTSGGEYNEQFF
TRBV15,TRBJ2-7,-,-,TGTGCCACCAGCAGAGATCGACAGTCACATTTCTACGAGCAGTACTTC,CATSRDRQSHFYEQYF
TRBV7-9,TRBJ2-7,-,TRBD2,TGTGCCAGCCAGCGGGGGGTATCGAACTACGAGCAGTACTTC,CASQRGVSNYEQYF
TRBV6-5,TRBJ2-7,-,-,TGTGCCAGCAGTTACGGGCGGGCGGCCCTCTCCTACGAGCAGTACTTC,CASSYGRAALSYEQYF
TRBV6-5,TRBJ1-4,-,-,TGTGCCAGCTCGCGGTTCGGTAATGAAAAACTGTTTTTT,CASSRFGNEKLFF
TRBV6-2/TRBV6-3,TRBJ2-1,-,-,TGTGCCAGCAGCCTTGGGGTACTAGCCCTTTACAATGAGCAGTTCTTC,CASSLGVLALYNEQFF
TRBV30,TRBJ2-7,-,-,TGTGCCTGGGGTACGGGGTCAGAGCAGTACTTC,CAWGTGSEQYF
TRBV12-5,TRBJ2-1,-,-,TGTGCTAGTGGTTTAACGGGATCCTACAATGAGCAGTTCTTC,CASGLTGSYNEQFF
TRBV6-2/TRBV6-3,TRBJ1-5,once,-,TGTGCCAGCACCCCGGAAGGGACACGCAATCAGCCCCAGCATTTT,CASTPEGTRNQPQHF
TRBV3-1/TRBV3-2,TRBJ2-1,-,TRBD2,TGTGCCAGCAGCCAAGGGCCTAGCGGGGATGAGCAGTTCTTC,CASSQGPSGDEQFF
TRBV5-1,TRBJ2-7,-,-,TGCGCCAGCAGCTTGGGGGCTGTCGGGGGTAGCGAGCAGTACTTC,CASSLGAVGGSEQYF
TRBV6-5,TRBJ2-3,-,-,TGTGCCAGCAGCTTGACAGACACAGATACGCAGTATTTT,CASSLTDTDTQYF
TRBV3-1/TRBV3-2,TRBJ1-5,once,-,TGTGCCAGCAGCCAAGGGTGGGGGGGTGGTCAGCCCCAGCATTTT,CASSQGWGGGQPQHF
TRBV9,TRBJ1-5,-,-,TGTGCCAGCAGCGTACAGGGTGTCGGGCAGCCCCAGCATTTT,CASSVQGVGQPQHF
TRBV7-9,TRBJ2-7,-,TRBD1,TGTGCCAGCAGCCACCACCGCCGGGACAGGGATTACGAGCAGTACTTC,CASSHHRRDRDYEQYF
TRBV4-2,TRBJ1-3,-,TRBD1,TGTGCCAGCAGCCAAGATCCTCGAGACAGGGACTCCTCTGGAAACACCATATATTTT,CASSQDPRDRDSSGNTIYF
TRBV11-3,TRBJ1-1,-,-,TGTGCCAGCAGCTCCCAAACAGGGAACCCTGCTTTCTTT,CASSSQTGNPAFF